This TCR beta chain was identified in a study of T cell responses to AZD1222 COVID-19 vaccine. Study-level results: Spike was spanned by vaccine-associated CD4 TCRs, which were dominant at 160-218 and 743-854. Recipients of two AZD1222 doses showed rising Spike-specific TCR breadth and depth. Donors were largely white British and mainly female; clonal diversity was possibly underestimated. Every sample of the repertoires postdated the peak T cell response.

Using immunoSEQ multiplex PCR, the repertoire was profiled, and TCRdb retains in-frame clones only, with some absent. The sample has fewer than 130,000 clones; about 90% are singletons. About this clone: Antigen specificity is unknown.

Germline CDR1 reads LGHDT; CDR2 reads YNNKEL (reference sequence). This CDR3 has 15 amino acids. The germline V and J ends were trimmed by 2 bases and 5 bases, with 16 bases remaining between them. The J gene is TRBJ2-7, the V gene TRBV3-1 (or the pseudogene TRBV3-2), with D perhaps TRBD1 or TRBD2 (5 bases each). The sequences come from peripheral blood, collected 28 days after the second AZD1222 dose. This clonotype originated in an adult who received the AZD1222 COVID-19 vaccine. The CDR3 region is CASSQQGPPPDEQYF. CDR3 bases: TGTGCCAGCAGCCAACAGGGACCCCCTCCCGACGAGCAGTACTTC.